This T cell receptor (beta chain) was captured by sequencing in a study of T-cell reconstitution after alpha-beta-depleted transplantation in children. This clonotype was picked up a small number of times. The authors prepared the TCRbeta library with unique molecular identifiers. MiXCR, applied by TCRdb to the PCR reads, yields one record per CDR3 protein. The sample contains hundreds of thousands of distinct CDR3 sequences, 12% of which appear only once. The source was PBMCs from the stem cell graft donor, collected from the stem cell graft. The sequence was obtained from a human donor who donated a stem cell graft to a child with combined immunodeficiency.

The CDR3 region is CAWSVRWSTDTQYF. The DNA for the CDR3 is TGTGCCTGGAGTGTAAGGTGGAGCACAGATACGCAGTATTTT. The chain couples TRBV30 to TRBJ2-3, with D uncertain. Germline assignment: CDR1 GTSNPN and CDR2 SVGIG (reference sequence). V was pared by 0 bases and J by 0 bases, with 7 bases between. The CDR3 has 14 amino acids.